This is a list of T cell receptor beta chains from one sample in a study of cytotoxic CD8 clonotypes in ibrutinib-treated CLL. Data came from immunoSEQ multiplex PCR; TCRdb stores just in-frame clones and leaves some out. The table lists 13,000 to 15,000 clones, 64% of them singletons, with approximately 40% in the top ten. The sample here was PBMCs, taken before ibrutinib treatment. These receptors came from a human donor with chronic lymphocytic leukemia. The CDR3 runs from the conserved cysteine through the conserved F or W. Each record gives: CDR3 DNA, CDR3 protein, D gene, J gene, clone size, V gene. A D gene is named only where the DNA matches it firmly. Clone size is given for some rows only: seen once, a few or many times, or a class if the clone is expanded.

TGCGCCAGCAGCCAAGATCCTCAAACCTACGAGCAGTACTTC | CASSQDPQTYEQYF | - | TRBJ2-7 | - | TRBV4-1
TGTGCCAGCAGTTTTGACAGGGGGCGGAGGGGCTACACCTTC | CASSFDRGRRGYTF | TRBD1 | TRBJ1-2 | - | TRBV27
TGTGCCAGCAGTCGACAGGGGATGAACACTGAAGCTTTCTTT | CASSRQGMNTEAFF | TRBD1 | TRBJ1-1 | - | TRBV27
TGTGCCAGCAGTTTGGACAGGGAATTCGCTGAAGCTTTCTTT | CASSLDREFAEAFF | TRBD1 | TRBJ1-1 | - | TRBV5-4
TGCGCCAGCAGCCCACAAAGGGGCCTGAGGCAGCCCCAGCATTTT | CASSPQRGLRQPQHF | - | TRBJ1-5 | medium-sized | TRBV4-1
TGTGCCAGCAGCTTGGCCGGGACAGGGACTAGCGAGCAGTACTTC | CASSLAGTGTSEQYF | - | TRBJ2-7 | - | TRBV5-4
TGCGCCAGCAGCGAAGTACAGGGAGGGTACACTGAAGCTTTCTTT | CASSEVQGGYTEAFF | - | TRBJ1-1 | - | TRBV4-1
TGTGCCAGTAGTAGGAGGGACAGGAACTATGGCTACACCTTC | CASSRRDRNYGYTF | TRBD1 | TRBJ1-2 | - | TRBV19
TGTGCCAGCAGCCAGGACTCGAACGGGGAGCTGTTTTTT | CASSQDSNGELFF | - | TRBJ2-2 | - | TRBV5-5
TGTGCCAGCAGCCTTGCGGAGGAGCAGTACTTC | CASSLAEEQYF | - | TRBJ2-7 | - | TRBV7-9
TGTGCCAGCAGTCGACAGTCTTACACTGAAGCTTTCTTT | CASSRQSYTEAFF | - | TRBJ1-1 | few | TRBV2
TGCAGCGCCCAGACAGGGGACGGCACAGATACGCAGTATTTT | CSAQTGDGTDTQYF | TRBD1 | TRBJ2-3 | - | TRBV29-1
TGTGCCAGCAGCTCCACAGGGAGAGAGGGCGGAAAACTGTTTTTT | CASSSTGREGGKLFF | - | TRBJ1-4 | - | TRBV11-2
TGTGCCAGCAGTTGGGGGGGGCCTAACACTGAAGCTTTCTTT | CASSWGGPNTEAFF | - | TRBJ1-1 | few | TRBV27
TGCAGCGTTGACGTGGGGGGTGCTGGAAACACCATATATTTT | CSVDVGGAGNTIYF | - | TRBJ1-3 | once | TRBV29-1
TGTGCCAGCAGTTTGGGCAGATCAAATCAGCCCCAGCATTTT | CASSLGRSNQPQHF | - | TRBJ1-5 | - | TRBV27
TGTGCCAGCAGCGGGCCCCGGACAGTGGTTGAAAAACTGTTTTTT | CASSGPRTVVEKLFF | - | TRBJ1-4 | few | TRBV6-1
TGTGCCTCTTCACTTACCGGGACAGGGAACTCTGGAAACACCATATATTTT | CASSLTGTGNSGNTIYF | TRBD1 | TRBJ1-3 | - | TRBV10-3
TGCGCCAGCAGCCGCCAAGATACGGGGCTGAACTATGGCTACACCTTC | CASSRQDTGLNYGYTF | - | TRBJ1-2 | - | TRBV4-1
TGTGCCAGCAGCTTAGTGGTCGGAGATTCTGGGGCCAACGTCCTGACTTTC | CASSLVVGDSGANVLTF | - | TRBJ2-6 | - | TRBV7-8
TGTGCCAGCAGCTTTGGAGAAAAACTGTTTTTT | CASSFGEKLFF | - | TRBJ1-4 | - | TRBV11-2
TGTGCCAGCAGCAAAGGGGGTTTCAACGAGCAGTACTTC | CASSKGGFNEQYF | - | TRBJ2-7 | - | TRBV5-1
TGTGCCAGCAGCTTAGCGGGGGGGGCCATCCGAGAGCAGTTCTTC | CASSLAGGAIREQFF | TRBD2 | TRBJ2-1 | few | TRBV11-2
TGCGCCAGCAGACAAGGGGAGGCCTACGAGCAGTACTTC | CASRQGEAYEQYF | - | TRBJ2-7 | medium-sized | TRBV4-1
TGTGCCAGCAGTGTGGGACAGGGTTCTGTTAACACCATATATTTT | CASSVGQGSVNTIYF | TRBD1 | TRBJ1-3 | - | TRBV6-1
TGTGCTAGTGGTTTGCCTAGCGGGGGGGCCCGCAATGAGCAGTTCTTC | CASGLPSGGARNEQFF | TRBD2 | TRBJ2-1 | - | TRBV12-5
TGTGCCAGCAGCTTGGTTATGGGATTGGGCACTGAAGCTTTCTTT | CASSLVMGLGTEAFF | - | TRBJ1-1 | - | TRBV5-4
TGCAGCGTTGAAGATCCTTCCAGCGGGGGGGCAGATACGCAGTATTTT | CSVEDPSSGGADTQYF | TRBD2 | TRBJ2-3 | - | TRBV29-1
TGTGCCAGCAGCTCGAAGGGGGGACTAGCGAGTACCGGGGAGCTGTTTTTT | CASSSKGGLASTGELFF | TRBD2 | TRBJ2-2 | - | TRBV7-9
TGTGCCAGCAGCCGGCACCCAGGGGCCGGGGAGCTGTTTTTT | CASSRHPGAGELFF | - | TRBJ2-2 | - | TRBV14
TGTGCCAGCAGCGTCGGAGTCAGGGAGGCAGATACGCAGTATTTT | CASSVGVREADTQYF | - | TRBJ2-3 | - | TRBV9
TGTGCCAGCAGCTTACGGTTCTCCACCACAGATACGCAGTATTTT | CASSLRFSTTDTQYF | - | TRBJ2-3 | once | TRBV11-2
TGTGCCAGCAGACCTGACAGGGTTTACGAGCAGTACTTC | CASRPDRVYEQYF | TRBD1 | TRBJ2-7 | - | TRBV7-9
TGTGCCAGTAGTATGACAGGGGGATACGAGCAGTACTTC | CASSMTGGYEQYF | TRBD1 | TRBJ2-7 | few | TRBV19
TGTGCCAGCAGCAACGGACAGAGGGTGAACACTGAAGCTTTCTTT | CASSNGQRVNTEAFF | - | TRBJ1-1 | - | TRBV5-5
TGTGCCAGCAGTTCGGGGGGACAGCCCAATCAGCCCCAGCATTTT | CASSSGGQPNQPQHF | TRBD1 | TRBJ1-5 | many | TRBV5-5
TGTGCCAGCAGCTTTGGGGAGGCCCAGCCCCAGCATTTT | CASSFGEAQPQHF | - | TRBJ1-5 | - | TRBV7-6
TGTGCCAGTAGGGACAGGGGGCATTGGGAGACCCAGTACTTC | CASRDRGHWETQYF | TRBD1 | TRBJ2-5 | - | TRBV19